This record covers a single T cell receptor beta chain. This clonotype was detected many times. This receptor's antigen is unknown. The sample holds no much larger clone one base away, and base qualities are not on file. V is reduced by 7 bases and J by 1 base, leaving a spacing of 14 bases between them. Via the germline V gene, CDR1 is SQVTM and CDR2 ANQGSEA. The CDR3, cysteine through phenylalanine, is 13 amino acids long. Only CDR3 DNA is held: 39 bases, read in frame from base 1. What the treatment or condition label conveys for this sample: allogeneic hematopoietic cell transplantation with graft depleted of TCRalphabeta T cells and CD19 B cells. TCRalphabeta/CD19-depleted allogeneic hematopoietic cell grafts were given to the transplant recipients, all of whom were children. Library prep was done by PCR. TCRdb names Illumina HiSeq 2500 as the instrument used. To normalize quantification of the TCRbeta repertoire, the TCR libraries were built with molecular barcoding that relied on unique molecular identifiers. In TCRdb, the public reads were trimmed at Q25 with fastp and aligned with MiXCR, with productive beta chains retained. Rows matching on CDR3 protein sequence are summarized as one entry with the most common DNA and genes. Present in this sample are 480,000 or so distinct CDR3 sequences, approximately 10% of which were seen just once. In total, the top ten clones hold roughly 2.1% of the sample.

The sample belongs to a study of T-cell reconstitution after alpha-beta-depleted transplantation in children listed by TCRdb under 2016. For the study in its entirety: Using TCR repertoire profiling, the study followed T-cell immune reconstitution in a quantitative way in children after TCRalphabeta/CD19-depleted allogeneic hematopoietic cell transplantation. Points the paper makes about the study in general: Apparently early alphabetaT-cell count recovery about two months after transplant reportedly relied on only several hundred rapidly expanded clones derived from non-depleted graft cells. The frequencies of hyperexpanded clones fell over the following months, and after one year, T-cell counts and TCRbeta diversity were mostly attributed to newly produced T cells. In some patients, high TCRbeta diversity at day 60 was attributed to recipient T cells and intrathymic progenitors that had survived conditioning.

Sequenced material: PBMCs, taken before TCRalphabeta/CD19-depleted stem cell transplant. The source is a child between 2 and 9 years old with inherited bone marrow failure, due to receive a stem cell transplant. The sequence links TRBV29-1 to TRBJ2-7; the D call is tentative, TRBD1 or TRBD2, as each matches 5 bases. The encoded CDR3 is CSAEGHQSYEQYF. The DNA is as follows: TGCAGCGCCGAGGGGCATCAATCCTACGAGCAGTACTTC.